This T cell receptor beta chain was sequenced in a study of OX40 agonist ivuxolimab in advanced cancers. Overall study results and limits: Antigen specificity was not determined for the expanded peripheral T cells.

On this clone: What it binds is not known.

The protocol was immunoSEQ multiplex PCR, while the TCRdb copy is restricted to in-frame clones and leaves out a portion. The repertoire holds some 69,000 clones, with approximately 90% as singletons. The investigators sampled blood at baseline, at cycle 4 day 1, and at cycle 7 day 1. The CDR3 length is 16 residues. V lost 2 bases, J lost 2 bases, and 16 bases lay in between. Per the germline V gene, CDR1 is SGHVS and CDR2 is FQNEAQ. The sample in question was CD4+ or CD8+ T cells sorted from blood, obtained in a trial of the OX40 agonist ivuxolimab. This TCR was recovered from an adult with an advanced solid tumor such as melanoma, head and neck, liver or kidney cancer. The chain carries TRBV7-8 and TRBJ2-7; D gene uncertain. CDR3 protein: CASSLPGTLGAYEQYF. CDR3 sequence (DNA): TGTGCCAGCAGCTTACCGGGTACCCTTGGGGCCTACGAGCAGTACTTC.